Listed here are 23 T cell receptor beta chains from one sample, sequenced in a study of blood T cell repertoires in COVID-19. Repertoires were generated with immunoSEQ multiplex PCR, while TCRdb's copy carries only in-frame clones and drops some. The table has about 150,000 clones, roughly 78% seen once. The specimen sequenced was peripheral blood. Every receptor here comes from an elderly man with acute or convalescent COVID-19.

In this sample, this clone turned up a few times. The chain links TRBV24-1 to TRBJ2-1; a weak D match, TRBD2 (7 bases). The CDR3 covers 14 residues. CDR1 and CDR2 from the germline V gene are KGHDR and SFDVKD. The V end lost 5 bases, the J end lost 9 bases, and 16 bases lay between the germline ends. For the CDR3, the DNA is TGTGCCACCAGTGTCAGAGGGGGGGCAGGTGAGCAGTTCTTC. It encodes CATSVRGGAGEQFF.

The V and J genes are TRBV4-2 and TRBJ1-4; 7 bases agree with TRBD1. V was clipped by 3 bases and J by 8 bases; unmatched bases: 9. CDR3 length: 15 residues. Germline V lookup: CDR1 LGHNA, CDR2 YNFKEQ. For the CDR3, the DNA is TGTGCCAGCAGCCAGGGACAGCCTAACTACGAAAAACTGTTTTTT. Translated, it gives CASSQGQPNYEKLFF.

The V gene is TRBV29-1, the J gene TRBJ1-3; D is possibly TRBD1 (6 bases). Germline lookup yields CDR1 SQVTM and CDR2 ANQGSEA. CDR3 size: 13 residues. V lost 8 bases and J lost 0, with 11 bases in between. DNA of the CDR3: TGCAGCTTTAAGGGGGTCTCTGGAAACACCATATATTTT. Its translation: CSFKGVSGNTIYF.

The chain has TRBV11-2 and TRBJ2-7; 9 nucleotides match TRBD1. The ends lost 5 bases at V and 6 bases at J; junction bases unmatched: 8. This CDR3 has 14 amino acids. Germline-derived CDR1 and CDR2 are SGHAT and FQNNGV. The CDR3 protein is CASSPGTGYLEQYV. CDR3 bases: TGTGCCAGCAGCCCAGGGACAGGGTACCTCGAGCAGTACGTC.

This clone has at least ten counts. The chain employs TRBV15 and TRBJ2-7, with TRBD1 matching 9 bases. Germline assignment: CDR1 LNHNV and CDR2 YYDKDF (reference sequence). The junction had 8 bases not matched to a gene; V was cut back by 4 bases and J by 7 bases. The CDR3 has 14 amino acids. In DNA, the CDR3 is TGTGCCACCAGCAAGGGACAGGGTACGGGTGAGCAGTACGTC. This gives the protein CATSKGQGTGEQYV.

J is TRBJ2-1 and V is TRBV30, with TRBD1 matching over 7 bases. After removal of 5 bases from V and 3 bases from J, the junction contained 10 bases not matched to a gene. CDR1 GTSNPN and CDR2 SVGIG come from the germline V gene (reference sequence). The CDR3 is made up of 15 amino acids. CDR3 amino acids: CAWVNRGAGYNEQFF. CDR3 sequence (DNA): TGTGCCTGGGTCAACAGGGGCGCGGGCTACAATGAGCAGTTCTTC.

The table lists this clone with a count of one. The gene calls are TRBV3-1 (or the pseudogene TRBV3-2) and TRBJ1-5, with D uncertain. The CDR3 runs to 14 residues. V was pared by 2 bases and J by 6 bases, with 11 bases between. Germline CDR1 and CDR2: LGHDT and YNNKEL (reference sequence). As DNA, the CDR3 is TGTGCCAGCAGCCAATACGCCTCGGGTCAGCCCCAGCATTTT. Translated: CASSQYASGQPQHF.

The chain couples TRBV7-6 to TRBJ1-5; tentatively, D is TRBD1 (5 bases). The germline CDR1 and CDR2 sequences are SGHVS and FNYEAQ. Trimming took 1 base from V and 3 from J, leaving 13 bases between them. The CDR3 runs to 16 residues. The CDR3 DNA sequence: TGTGCCAGCAGCTTAGGGTGGGGGGGAGACAATCAGCCCCAGCATTTT. Amino acid sequence: CASSLGWGGDNQPQHF.

The V and J genes are TRBV28 and TRBJ1-5; TRBD1 matches 7 bases. Germline V gene lookup returns CDR1 MDHEN and CDR2 SYDVKM. Trimming removed 3 bases from V and 5 bases from J; junction bases left unmatched: 4. The length of the CDR3 is 14 residues. The CDR3 DNA sequence: TGTGCCAGCAGTTTTCGCAGGGGGTATCAGCCCCAGCATTTT. Its translation is CASSFRRGYQPQHF.

The chain employs TRBV6-5 and TRBJ2-5; D is possibly TRBD2 (6 bases). CDR3 length: 13 residues. CDR1 and CDR2 (germline): MNHEY, SVGAGI. The germline V and J ends were trimmed by 6 bases and 5 bases, with 13 bases remaining between them. The CDR3 DNA is TGTGCCAGCAGCCCAACTAGCAGGGAGACCCAGTACTTC. Its translation: CASSPTSRETQYF.

The sample holds a few counts of this clone. The genes are TRBV27 and TRBJ1-6; D not certain. Germline V gene sequence: CDR1 MNHEY, CDR2 SMNVEV (reference sequence). The CDR3 is 14 amino acids. With 3 bases removed from V and 3 bases from J, the gap between germline ends came to 6 bases. CDR3: CASSLGVYNSPLHF. CDR3 in DNA: TGTGCCAGCAGTTTGGGCGTCTATAATTCACCCCTCCACTTT.

The chain links TRBV29-1 to TRBJ1-2, with TRBD1 identical over 7 bases. This CDR3 is built from 13 residues. Germline trimming cut 8 bases from V and 3 bases from J; bases unmatched to any gene: 9. Germline-derived CDR1 and CDR2 are SQVTM and ANQGSEA. As DNA, the CDR3 is TGCAGCATTCCCCACACAGGGGACTATGGCTACACCTTC. Its translation is CSIPHTGDYGYTF.

The chain carries TRBV2 and TRBJ1-1, with a possible D match to TRBD1 (5 bases). The V end was cut by 8 bases, the J end by 4 bases, with 11 bases between. Germline V gives CDR1 SNHLY, CDR2 FYNNEI. This CDR3 spans 12 amino acids. CDR3: CASAAGTTEAFF. In DNA, the CDR3 is TGTGCCAGCGCGGCGGGGACCACTGAAGCTTTCTTT.

The chain employs TRBV11-2 and TRBJ2-7; 8 positions match TRBD1. The CDR3 runs to 14 residues. V was clipped by 2 bases and J by 3 bases; unmatched bases: 3. Per the germline V gene, CDR1 is SGHAT and CDR2 is FQNNGV. In DNA form, the CDR3 reads TGTGCCAGCAGCTTAAGGACAGGGTTCTACGAGCAGTACTTC. It translates to CASSLRTGFYEQYF. Full variable domain (remainder filled in from reference TRBV11-2 and TRBJ2-7): EAGVAQSPRYKIIEKRQSVAFWCNPISGHATLYWYQQILGQGPKLLIQFQNNGVVDDSQLPKDRFSAERLKGVDSTLKIQPAKLEDSAVYLCASSLRTGFYEQYFGPGTRLTVT.

CDR3 loop: CASSLTGVARAFF. CDR3 DNA: TGTGCCAGCAGCCTAACAGGGGTGGCTCGAGCTTTCTTT. This rearrangement joins TRBV14 to TRBJ1-1, with 7 positions matching TRBD1. This CDR3 contains 13 residues. V lost 4 bases and J lost 10; bases outside the gene matches: 9. Germline V gene data show CDR1 as SGHDN and CDR2 as FVKESK.

This chain connects TRBV15 to TRBJ1-3; 8 nucleotides line up with TRBD1. CDR1 and CDR2 from the germline V gene are LNHNV and YYDKDF (reference sequence). The CDR3 sequence is 18 residues long. Trimming cost V 5 bases and J 4 bases; bases outside gene matches: 16. In nucleotides, the CDR3 is TGTGCCACCAGCCCCCCCCGGACAGGGCCCTATGCCGGAAACACCATATATTTT. As protein: CATSPPRTGPYAGNTIYF. The whole variable domain, filled in from reference TRBV15 and TRBJ1-3, reads DAMVIQNPRYQVTQFGKPVTLSCSQTLNHNVMYWYQQKSSQAPKLLFHYYDKDFNNEADTPDNFQSRRPNTSFCFLDIRSPGLGDTAMYLCATSPPRTGPYAGNTIYFGEGSWLTVV.

The CDR3 coding sequence is TGTGCCAGCAGCGACGACAGGGGATTCTACGAGCAGTACTTC. Its translation: CASSDDRGFYEQYF. J is TRBJ2-7 and V is TRBV7-9; 8 bases are a match to TRBD1. V gave up 5 bases and J gave up 3 bases; unmatched junction bases: 6. CDR1 and CDR2 (germline): SEHNR, FQNEAQ (reference sequence). CDR3 size: 14 residues.

The chain links TRBV19 to TRBJ2-3; D is perhaps TRBD1 (5 bases). Germline V gene lookup returns CDR1 LNHDA and CDR2 SQIVND (reference sequence). V lost 7 bases to trimming and J lost 5 bases, with 13 bases between them. The CDR3 totals 13 residues. The DNA for the CDR3 is TGTGCCAGTATCCCTAGGGGCGAAGATACGCAGTATTTT. Its translation: CASIPRGEDTQYF.

The chain combines TRBV5-4 with TRBJ2-5; D may be TRBD2 (7 bases). V lost 5 bases, J lost 5 bases, and 13 bases lay in between. This CDR3 is built from 13 residues. Germline-derived CDR1 and CDR2 are SGHNT and YYREEE (reference sequence). This chain's CDR3 is CASSFRGGETQYF. CDR3 nucleotide sequence: TGTGCCAGCAGTTTCAGGGGAGGGGAGACCCAGTACTTC.

The CDR3 sequence is CASTDGGYEQYV. CDR3 bases: TGCGCCAGCACCGATGGGGGGTACGAGCAGTACGTC. V gene TRBV10-2 combines with J gene TRBJ2-7; the D gene is possibly TRBD2 (6 bases). V was trimmed by 7 bases and J by 4 bases, leaving 11 bases between them. CDR1 is WSHSY and CDR2 is SAAADI in the germline V gene. This CDR3 region has 12 residues.

The chain links TRBV28 to TRBJ2-5; 8 bases align to TRBD1. CDR1 is MDHEN and CDR2 is SYDVKM in the germline V gene. V lost 6 bases and J lost 7; bases outside the gene matches: 7. The CDR3 totals 13 residues. The CDR3 DNA is TGTGCCAGCAGCCGTGGACAGGGAGGGACCCAGTACTTC. Translating gives CASSRGQGGTQYF.

The chain employs TRBV18 and TRBJ2-2, with D possibly being TRBD2 (5 bases). The V gene lost 3 bases and the J gene lost 5 bases, with 7 bases spanning the gap. From germline, CDR1 is KGHSH and CDR2 LQKENI. The CDR3 sequence is 13 residues long. The CDR3 loop reads CASSPGETGELFF. The CDR3 bases are TGTGCCAGCTCACCGGGAGAGACCGGGGAGCTGTTTTTT.

The chain joins TRBV15 to TRBJ2-5; 10 positions agree with TRBD2. The ends lost 2 bases at V and 7 bases at J; junction bases unmatched: 10. The CDR3 totals 16 residues. The germline V gene encodes CDR1 LNHNV and CDR2 YYDKDF (reference sequence). CDR3 DNA: TGTGCCACCAGCAGACCTCCCGAGGGACTAGCGTTGACCCAGTACTTC. Its protein is CATSRPPEGLALTQYF. Together with reference TRBV15 and TRBJ2-5, the CDR3 gives the full variable domain: DAMVIQNPRYQVTQFGKPVTLSCSQTLNHNVMYWYQQKSSQAPKLLFHYYDKDFNNEADTPDNFQSRRPNTSFCFLDIRSPGLGDTAMYLCATSRPPEGLALTQYFGPGTRLLVL.